This is a list of T cell receptor beta chains from one sample in a study of beta chain features in type 1 diabetes. The assay was immunoSEQ multiplex PCR, and TCRdb's table has in-frame clones only and misses some. Among 110,000 or so clones listed, approximately 37% were seen once. The sequencing sample was made of stem cell memory CD4+ T cells from blood. These receptors all stem from a woman younger than 30 in good health. Both conserved end residues are part of each CDR3. D genes are given only for firm matches. A row's size may be missing; if present it is once, few, many or a size class.

V gene: TRBV4-2
J gene: TRBJ1-4
clone size: .
CDR3 length: 15
D gene: .
CDR3 protein: CASSQGQTTGEKLFF
CDR3 DNA: TGTGCCAGCAGCCAAGGTCAGACAACGGGGGAAAAACTGTTTTTT

V gene: TRBV5-1
J gene: TRBJ2-7
clone size: .
CDR3 length: 16
D gene: .
CDR3 protein: CASSLGWAVTSHEQYF
CDR3 DNA: TGCGCCAGCAGCCTGGGCTGGGCCGTGACCTCCCACGAGCAGTACTTC

V gene: TRBV7-2
J gene: TRBJ2-3
clone size: .
CDR3 length: 15
D gene: TRBD1
CDR3 protein: CASSLGTGRTDTQYF
CDR3 DNA: TGTGCCAGCAGCTTGGGGACAGGGCGCACAGATACGCAGTATTTT

V gene: TRBV5-5
J gene: TRBJ2-1
clone size: .
CDR3 length: 15
D gene: .
CDR3 protein: CASSGGLYLVPEQFF
CDR3 DNA: TGTGCCAGCAGCGGGGGACTTTACCTCGTTCCTGAGCAGTTCTTC

V gene: TRBV6-6
J gene: TRBJ2-7
clone size: few
CDR3 length: 16
D gene: .
CDR3 protein: CASSSSPGGSSYEQYF
CDR3 DNA: TGTGCCAGCAGTTCCTCCCCCGGGGGAAGCTCCTACGAGCAGTACTTC

V gene: TRBV5-1
J gene: TRBJ2-4
clone size: .
CDR3 length: 15
D gene: TRBD1
CDR3 protein: CASSPDRVGWNIQYF
CDR3 DNA: TGCGCCAGCAGCCCAGACAGGGTCGGGTGGAACATTCAGTACTTC

V gene: TRBV6-6
J gene: TRBJ2-7
clone size: few
CDR3 length: 15
D gene: .
CDR3 protein: CASKIGPGSSYEQYF
CDR3 DNA: TGTGCCAGTAAAATAGGCCCTGGGAGCTCCTACGAGCAGTACTTC

V gene: TRBV11-3
J gene: TRBJ2-1
clone size: few
CDR3 length: 14
D gene: TRBD2
CDR3 protein: CASSSTAGVNEQFF
CDR3 DNA: TGTGCCAGCAGCTCTACAGCGGGAGTCAATGAGCAGTTCTTC

V gene: TRBV19
J gene: TRBJ2-7
clone size: .
CDR3 length: 16
D gene: TRBD1
CDR3 protein: CASSAYGQGPNYEQYF
CDR3 DNA: TGTGCCAGTAGTGCATATGGACAGGGCCCTAACTACGAGCAGTACTTC

V gene: TRBV6-1
J gene: TRBJ1-5
clone size: .
CDR3 length: 15
D gene: .
CDR3 protein: CASRDAAGAHQPQHF
CDR3 DNA: TGTGCCAGCAGGGACGCGGCGGGGGCCCATCAGCCCCAGCATTTT

V gene: TRBV7-3
J gene: TRBJ1-1
clone size: .
CDR3 length: 14
D gene: .
CDR3 protein: CASSPGTIATEAFF
CDR3 DNA: TGTGCCAGCAGCCCCGGGACAATCGCCACTGAAGCTTTCTTT

V gene: TRBV7-3
J gene: TRBJ2-5
clone size: .
CDR3 length: 14
D gene: TRBD2
CDR3 protein: CASSARGGGETQYF
CDR3 DNA: TGTGCCAGCAGCGCCCGGGGGGGCGGGGAGACCCAGTACTTC

V gene: TRBV11-2
J gene: TRBJ2-7
clone size: .
CDR3 length: 15
D gene: TRBD1
CDR3 protein: CASSPWDRGSYEQYF
CDR3 DNA: TGTGCCAGCAGCCCGTGGGACAGGGGCTCCTACGAGCAGTACTTC